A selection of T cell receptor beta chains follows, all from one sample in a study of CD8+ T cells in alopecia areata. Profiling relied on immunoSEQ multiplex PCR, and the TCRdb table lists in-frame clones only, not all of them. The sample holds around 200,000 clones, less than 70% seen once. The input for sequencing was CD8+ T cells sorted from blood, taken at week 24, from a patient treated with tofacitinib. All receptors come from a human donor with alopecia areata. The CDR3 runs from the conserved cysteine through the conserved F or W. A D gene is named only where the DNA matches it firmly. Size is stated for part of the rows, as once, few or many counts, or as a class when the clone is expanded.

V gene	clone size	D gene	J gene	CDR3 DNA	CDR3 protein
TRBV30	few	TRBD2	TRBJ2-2	TGTGCCTGGATGGGGACTAGCGGCGGGGAGCTGTTTTTT	CAWMGTSGGELFF
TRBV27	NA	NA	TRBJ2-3	TGTGCCAGCAGTTTGGCCACCACAGATACGCAGTATTTT	CASSLATTDTQYF
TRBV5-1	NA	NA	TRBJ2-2	TGCGCCAGCAGCTTGGACAGGGCTTACACCGGGGAGCTGTTTTTT	CASSLDRAYTGELFF
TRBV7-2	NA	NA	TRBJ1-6	TGTGCCAGCAGCTTAGATTCCCAGGCCACCCTCCACTTT	CASSLDSQATLHF
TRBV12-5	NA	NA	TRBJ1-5	TGTGCTAGTGGCCCTCGTGTAGGGTCGGGCAATCAGCCCCAGCATTTT	CASGPRVGSGNQPQHF
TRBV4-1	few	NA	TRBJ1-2	TGCGCCAGCAGCCAGAGGGGAGTCGGGTATGGCTACACCTTC	CASSQRGVGYGYTF
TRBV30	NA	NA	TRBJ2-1	TGTGCCTGGAGTGTCTCCTCCAATGAGCAGTTCTTC	CAWSVSSNEQFF
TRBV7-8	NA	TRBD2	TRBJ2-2	TGTGCCAGCAGCTTGGCCATTTCGGGACTAGCGGGGGCCGGGGACACCGGGGAGCTGTTTTTT	CASSLAISGLAGAGDTGELFF
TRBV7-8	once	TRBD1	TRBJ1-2	TGTGCCAGCAGCTTAGGACGGGACAGCCAGAACTATGGCTACACCTTC	CASSLGRDSQNYGYTF
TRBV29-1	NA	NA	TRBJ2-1	TGCAGCGCCCTACCCCGGGGGGCCTTGGAGCAGTTCTTC	CSALPRGALEQFF
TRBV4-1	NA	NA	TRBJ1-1	TGCGCCAGCAGCCAAGATTGGGCCCTAGAAGCTTTCTTT	CASSQDWALEAFF
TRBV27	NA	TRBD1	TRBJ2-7	TGTGCCAGCAGTTTGTCCAACAGGGGCGGCGAGCAGTACTTC	CASSLSNRGGEQYF
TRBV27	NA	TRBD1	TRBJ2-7	TGTGCCAGCAAAGAGGGGACAGGGTCTTTGTACGAGCAGTACTTC	CASKEGTGSLYEQYF
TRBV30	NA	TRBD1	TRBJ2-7	TGTGCCTGGAGTGTGGGGGCAGGGGGCAACGAGCAGTACTTC	CAWSVGAGGNEQYF
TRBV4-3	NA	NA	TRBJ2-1	TGCGCCAGCAGCCAAGGACTACAGCAGTTCTTC	CASSQGLQQFF
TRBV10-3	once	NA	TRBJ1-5	TGTGCCATCAGTGAGGACGAGGGCTTTCAGCCCCAGCATTTT	CAISEDEGFQPQHF
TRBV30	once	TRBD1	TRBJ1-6	TGTGCCTTGATTCCCCCGGGACAGGGCAATTCACCCCTCCACTTT	CALIPPGQGNSPLHF
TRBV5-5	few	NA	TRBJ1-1	TGTGCCAGCAGCTGGACGGACAGCACTGAAGCTTTCTTT	CASSWTDSTEAFF
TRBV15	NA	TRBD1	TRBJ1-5	TGTGCCACCAGCAGGAGGGGGCTTGGCAATCAGCCCCAGCATTTT	CATSRRGLGNQPQHF
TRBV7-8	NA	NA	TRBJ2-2	TGTGCCAGCAGCGCCCGAGGGCCAAACACCGGGGAGCTGTTTTTT	CASSARGPNTGELFF
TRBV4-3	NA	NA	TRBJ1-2	TGCGCCAGCAGCGAGGGGCAGGGGCACTATGGCTACACCTTC	CASSEGQGHYGYTF
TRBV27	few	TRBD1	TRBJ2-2	TGTGCCAGCAGTAGCCCTCACGGGACAGGGAAAGGGGAGCTGTTTTTT	CASSSPHGTGKGELFF
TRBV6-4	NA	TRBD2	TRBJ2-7	TGTGCCAGCAGTCTCGCGGGGGGGCGCGAGCAGTACTTC	CASSLAGGREQYF
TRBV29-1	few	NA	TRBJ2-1	TGCAGCGTCTTGGGGCAGGGTAAGATTCGTGAGCAGTTCTTC	CSVLGQGKIREQFF
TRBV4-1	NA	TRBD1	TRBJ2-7	TGCGCCAGCAGCCACGAGGGACAGGGGTACGAGCAGTACTTC	CASSHEGQGYEQYF
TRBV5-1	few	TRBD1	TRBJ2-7	TGCGCCAGCAGGCCTGAACCGGGACAGGGCTACGAGCAGTACTTC	CASRPEPGQGYEQYF
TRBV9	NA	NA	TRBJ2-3	TGTGCCAGCAGCGTAGCAGGCCTACGGGGCACAGATACGCAGTATTTT	CASSVAGLRGTDTQYF
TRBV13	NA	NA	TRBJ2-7	TGTGCCAGCAGCTACAGGGAGAGCTACGAGCAGTACTTC	CASSYRESYEQYF
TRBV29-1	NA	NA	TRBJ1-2	TGCAGCGTCCTGAGACAGGACTTTAACTATGGCTACACCTTC	CSVLRQDFNYGYTF
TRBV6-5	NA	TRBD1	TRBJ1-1	TGTGCCAGCGGACAGGGGGCATGGTCTGAAGCTTTCTTT	CASGQGAWSEAFF
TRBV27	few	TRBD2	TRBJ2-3	TGTGCCAGCAGTCCTTTTCCCCCCAGCGGGGAGGGAGATACGCAGTATTTT	CASSPFPPSGEGDTQYF
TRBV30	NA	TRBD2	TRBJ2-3	TGTGCCTGGAGTCCCGGGGCGGGGGGGCCAGATACGCAGTATTTT	CAWSPGAGGPDTQYF
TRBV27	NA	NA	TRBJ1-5	TGTGCCAGCAGTTTAGGCAGCAATCAGCCCCAGCATTTT	CASSLGSNQPQHF
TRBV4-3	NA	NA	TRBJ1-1	TGCGCCAGCAGCCAAGGGCTGGGAGGCACTGAAGCTTTCTTT	CASSQGLGGTEAFF
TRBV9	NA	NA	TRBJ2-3	TGTGCCAGCAGCCAGGACCAAGATACGCAGTATTTT	CASSQDQDTQYF
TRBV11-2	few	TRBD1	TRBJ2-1	TGTGCCAGCAGTGATTTTCGGGACAGCAATGAGCAGTTCTTC	CASSDFRDSNEQFF
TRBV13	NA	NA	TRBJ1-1	TGTGCCAGCAGCCAAGGGGACTGGGGAGACACTGAAGCTTTCTTT	CASSQGDWGDTEAFF
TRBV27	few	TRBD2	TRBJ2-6	TGTGCCAGCAGCTCCGGGAGGGGAACTGGGGCCAACGTCCTGACTTTC	CASSSGRGTGANVLTF
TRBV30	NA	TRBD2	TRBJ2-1	TGTGCCTGGAATGTCGGGGGGGTCTCCTACAATGAGCAGTTCTTC	CAWNVGGVSYNEQFF
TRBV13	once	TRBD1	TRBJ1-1	TGTGCCAGCAGCTCTTCAGGGGGAGGGGACACTGAAGCTTTCTTT	CASSSSGGGDTEAFF
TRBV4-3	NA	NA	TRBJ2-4	TGCGCCAGCAGCCAAGATTCGGGGGCTCGAAACATTCAGTACTTC	CASSQDSGARNIQYF
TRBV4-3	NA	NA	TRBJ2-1	TGCGCCAGCAGCCAAGGGAATGAGCAGTTCTTC	CASSQGNEQFF
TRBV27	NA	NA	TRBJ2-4	TGTGCCAGCAGTTCCCCAGGGCTAGCCAAAAACATTCAGTACTTC	CASSSPGLAKNIQYF
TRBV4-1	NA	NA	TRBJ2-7	TGCGCCAGCAGCCAAGATGCGGGGACCTCCTACGAGCAGTACTTC	CASSQDAGTSYEQYF
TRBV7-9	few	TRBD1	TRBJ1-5	TGTGCCAGCAGCTCGACAGGGGGTGGTCAGCCCCAGCATTTT	CASSSTGGGQPQHF
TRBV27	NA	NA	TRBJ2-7	TGTGCCAGCAGCTTACCGACTAGAGGACCCTACGAGCAGTACTTC	CASSLPTRGPYEQYF
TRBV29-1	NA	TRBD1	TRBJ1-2	TGCAGCGTTGGAGCCGGGACAGACTATGGCTACACCTTC	CSVGAGTDYGYTF
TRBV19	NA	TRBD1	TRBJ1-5	TGTGCCAGTAGTATATTAGGGGGCAGGGCTTCGAATCAGCCCCAGCATTTT	CASSILGGRASNQPQHF
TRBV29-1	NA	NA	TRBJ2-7	TGCAGCGTTGAAGATCCCCCAGGCACCCCAGAGCAGTACTTC	CSVEDPPGTPEQYF
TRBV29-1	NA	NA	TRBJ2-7	TGCAGCGTTGAAAAGGGCGACGAGCAGTACTTC	CSVEKGDEQYF
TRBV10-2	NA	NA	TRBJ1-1	TGCGCCAGCAGGGAGACCATGAACACTGAAGCTTTCTTT	CASRETMNTEAFF
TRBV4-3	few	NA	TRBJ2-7	TGCGCCAGCAGCCAAGATACAGGGAACTACGAGCAGTACTTC	CASSQDTGNYEQYF
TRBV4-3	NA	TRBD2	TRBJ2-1	TGCGCCAGCAGCCAAACACTAGCGGGGGGGCACGAGCAGTTCTTC	CASSQTLAGGHEQFF